Following are 16 T cell receptor beta chains from one sample sequenced in a study of blood T cell repertoires in COVID-19. This table comes from immunoSEQ multiplex PCR, and its TCRdb copy is limited to in-frame clones, with some not included. The profile shows 200,000 to 250,000 clones, 80% to 90% of them singletons. The sequenced sample consisted of PBMCs or T cells enriched from blood (not recorded which). These receptors all stem from a woman aged 35 to 49 with acute COVID-19.

For the CDR3, the DNA is TGCGCCAGCAGCTGGCGGGACTCCCCAGTTGGGACAGATACGCAGTATTTT. Its protein product is CASSWRDSPVGTDTQYF. The chain combines TRBV5-1 with TRBJ2-3, with D possibly TRBD2 on 6 matching bases. There are 17 residues in the CDR3. V lost 3 bases to trimming and J lost 3 bases, with 20 bases between them. Germline lookup yields CDR1 SGHRS and CDR2 YFSETQ.

This clone was seen only a few times. J is TRBJ1-4 and V is TRBV6-2 or TRBV6-3; 9 bases are shared with TRBD1. Germline CDR1 reads MNHEY; CDR2 reads SVGEGT. The CDR3 covers 15 residues. The V segment lost 5 bases and the J segment 4 bases; nucleotides outside the gene matches: 5. The CDR3 loop reads CASSQQGAGNEKLFF. Written as DNA, the CDR3 is TGTGCCAGCAGTCAACAGGGGGCGGGTAATGAAAAACTGTTTTTT.

The rearrangement uses TRBV19 and TRBJ2-5; TRBD2 might be the D (6 bases). This CDR3 has 15 amino acids. Germline V gene data show CDR1 as LNHDA and CDR2 as SQIVND (reference sequence). V was cut by 8 bases and J by 2 bases, with 18 bases left in between. CDR3 in amino acids: CASGGSLAGQETQYF. In DNA form, the CDR3 reads TGTGCCAGTGGGGGGTCCTTAGCAGGGCAAGAGACCCAGTACTTC. Using reference TRBV19 and TRBJ2-5 for the parts outside the CDR3, the full variable domain is DGGITQSPKYLFRKEGQNVTLSCEQNLNHDAMYWYRQDPGQGLRLIYYSQIVNDFQKGDIAEGYSVSREKKESFPLTVTSAQKNPTAFYLCASGGSLAGQETQYFGPGTRLLVL.

A few counts support this clone. V and J are TRBV5-6 and TRBJ2-1; 12 bases fit TRBD2. This CDR3 region has 18 residues. Germline loops: CDR1 SGHDT, CDR2 YYEEEE. J lost 4 bases, V lost 3 bases, and 11 bases had no gene match. The CDR3 DNA reads as TGTGCCAGCAGCTCGGTTGGGGTACTAGCGGGAGGTTACAATGAGCAGTTCTTC. This sequence encodes CASSSVGVLAGGYNEQFF.

The gene calls are TRBV11-2 and TRBJ2-5; possible D gene TRBD2, 5 bases. Germline-derived CDR1 and CDR2 are SGHAT and FQNNGV. This CDR3 has 13 amino acids. V dropped 3 bases and J dropped 3 bases, with 8 bases sitting between them. This CDR3 is CASSFEAEETQYF. CDR3 bases: TGTGCCAGCAGCTTCGAAGCGGAAGAGACCCAGTACTTC. Full variable domain (remainder filled in from reference TRBV11-2 and TRBJ2-5): EAGVAQSPRYKIIEKRQSVAFWCNPISGHATLYWYQQILGQGPKLLIQFQNNGVVDDSQLPKDRFSAERLKGVDSTLKIQPAKLEDSAVYLCASSFEAEETQYFGPGTRLLVL.

The chain uses TRBV4-1 and TRBJ2-1, with 10 bases that match TRBD2. Per germline, CDR1 MGHRA and CDR2 YSYEKL. V shed 6 bases and J 0 bases; nucleotides not matched to a gene: 2. The CDR3 is 15 residues long. The CDR3 nucleotides are TGCGCCAGCAGACCTAGCGGGGGCTCCTACAATGAGCAGTTCTTC. Translation gives CASRPSGGSYNEQFF.

V gene TRBV10-3 combines with J gene TRBJ2-1; possible D gene TRBD2, 5 bases. The CDR3 contains 16 residues. V shed 5 bases and J shed 0 bases, with 14 bases lying between them. Germline CDR1 reads ENHRY; CDR2 reads SYGVKD. CDR3 nucleotides: TGTGCCATCAGTTTGAGGGCCCAGAGCTCCTACAATGAGCAGTTCTTC. Amino acid sequence: CAISLRAQSSYNEQFF.

This clone came up a few times. The chain joins TRBV4-2 to TRBJ2-5, with TRBD2 matching over 11 bases. Trimming removed 4 bases from V and 4 bases from J; junction bases left unmatched: 8. Germline V gene lookup returns CDR1 LGHNA and CDR2 YNFKEQ. The CDR3 totals 16 residues. The CDR3 sequence is CASSRVAGGSGETQYF. CDR3 coding DNA: TGTGCCAGCAGCCGAGTAGCGGGAGGGAGCGGAGAGACCCAGTACTTC.

The chain combines TRBV7-8 with TRBJ2-3, with 8 nucleotides matching TRBD2. CDR3 size: 16 residues. In germline, CDR1 is SGHVS, CDR2 FQNEAQ. V gave up 3 bases and J gave up 6 bases; unmatched junction bases: 11. CDR3 amino acids: CASSFGAGGLGDTQYF. The CDR3 bases are TGTGCCAGCAGCTTTGGGGCGGGGGGCCTCGGGGATACGCAGTATTTT. Full variable domain (missing parts from reference TRBV7-8 and TRBJ2-3): GAGVSQSPRYKVAKRGQDVALRCDPISGHVSLFWYQQALGQGPEFLTYFQNEAQLDKSGLPSDRFFAERPEGSVSTLKIQRTQQEDSAVYLCASSFGAGGLGDTQYFGPGTRLTVL.

This sequence joins TRBV6-2 or TRBV6-3 and TRBJ1-2; D is uncertain. Trimming removed 6 bases from V and 4 bases from J, with 6 bases in between. The germline gives CDR1 MNHEY, CDR2 SVGEGT. The CDR3 has 11 residues. CDR3 bases: TGTGCCAGCAGCGAGTTCTATGGCTACACCTTC. It specifies CASSEFYGYTF.

This rearrangement joins TRBV7-3 to TRBJ2-1, with D maybe TRBD2 (6 bases). CDR3 size: 14 residues. CDR1 is SGHTA, CDR2 FQGTGA, per germline. V lost 2 bases to trimming and J lost 5 bases, with 10 bases between them. CDR3 sequence (DNA): TGTGCCAGCAGCTTATCCGGGAGTCACAATGAGCAGTTCTTC. The encoded protein is CASSLSGSHNEQFF.

For this clone: One end of the junction is discordant with germline, which a read error may explain. This specimen includes other DNA sequences encoding the same CDR3. The chain combines TRBV11-2 with TRBJ1-2; a weak D match, TRBD1 (5 bases). Germline V gene lookup returns CDR1 SGHAT and CDR2 FQNNGV. The length of the CDR3 is 15 residues. The CDR3 DNA follows: TGTGCCAGCAGCCGGGGGGGATTGGGAAACTATGGCTACACCTTT. This translates into CASSRGGLGNYGYTF. Filled out from reference TRBV11-2 and TRBJ1-2, the complete variable domain reads EAGVAQSPRYKIIEKRQSVAFWCNPISGHATLYWYQQILGQGPKLLIQFQNNGVVDDSQLPKDRFSAERLKGVDSTLKIQPAKLEDSAVYLCASSRGGLGNYGYTFGSGTRLTVV.

The chain is built from TRBV25-1 and TRBJ2-3; the D is unclear. V shed 7 bases and J shed 0 bases, with 14 bases lying between them. From germline, CDR1 is MGHDK and CDR2 SYGVNS. The CDR3 extends over 15 amino acids. For the CDR3, the DNA is TGTGCCAGCAACCCACCAGGCACTAGCACAGATACGCAGTATTTT. Its translation is CASNPPGTSTDTQYF.

This chain connects TRBV28 to TRBJ1-2, with 9 bases that match TRBD1. J lost 4 bases, V lost 7 bases, and 10 bases had no gene match. CDR1 is MDHEN, CDR2 SYDVKM, per germline. The CDR3 totals 15 residues. The CDR3 DNA reads as TGTGCCAGCACCTTACAAGGACAGGGGATCTATGGCTACACCTTC. Amino acid sequence: CASTLQGQGIYGYTF.

V and J are TRBV5-1 and TRBJ1-1; TRBD1 aligns across 8 bases. With V trimmed by 4 bases and J by 3 bases, 5 bases remained unmatched. Germline V gene sequence: CDR1 SGHRS, CDR2 YFSETQ. The length of the CDR3 is 14 residues. The CDR3 DNA reads TGCGCCAGCAGCGTCAGGGGACAGGACACTGAAGCTTTCTTT. Translating gives CASSVRGQDTEAFF.

This clone has a single count. The chain's CDR3 is CASSQDRRTNSPLHF. CDR3 DNA sequence: TGTGCCAGCAGCCAAGATCGACGGACAAATTCACCCCTCCACTTT. V is TRBV14 and J is TRBJ1-6, with a weak D call TRBD1 (5 bases). The germline CDR1 and CDR2 sequences are SGHDN and FVKESK. The CDR3 extends over 15 amino acids. Trimming took 0 bases from V and 7 from J, leaving 10 bases between them.